These 29 T cell receptor beta chains were all obtained from the same sample, sequenced in a study of T cells after yellow fever vaccination (dated by TCRdb to about 2019). Library construction relied on 5' RACE. The instrument given in TCRdb is Illumina HiSeq 2500. TCRdb cleaned the public reads at Q25 with fastp, built clones with MiXCR and kept in-frame beta chains. Under each unique CDR3 protein, matching rows form one entry showing the most common genes and DNA. The sample records approximately 550,000 distinct CDR3 sequences, roughly 13% of which are singletons. The ten most abundant clones make up about an eighth of the sample. Per the publication, the treatment or condition label means: live attenuated yellow fever vaccine strain. This specimen consisted of PBMCs, obtained on the day of the yellow fever booster vaccination. These receptors all stem from a man aged 25 to 40 who received the YFV17D yellow fever vaccine.

This chain joins TRBV28 and TRBJ2-1; D call uncertain. CDR3 length: 13 residues. Germline V CDR1 and CDR2: MDHEN, SYDVKM. V dropped 5 bases and J dropped 6 bases, with 11 bases sitting between them. In DNA, the CDR3 is TGTGCCAGCAGTGAGTACGGTTTCAATGAGCAGTTCTTC. It specifies CASSEYGFNEQFF.

This clonotype was counted only a few times. The chain's CDR3 is CASRAQISDTIYF. The CDR3, as DNA: TGCGCCAGCAGAGCCCAGATCTCGGACACCATATATTTT. V usage is TRBV5-1 and J usage is TRBJ1-3; D is ambiguous. The length of the CDR3 is 13 residues. Trimming stripped 5 bases from V and 8 bases from J, with 14 bases between. Germline lookup yields CDR1 SGHRS and CDR2 YFSETQ.

Comment on this clonotype: Compared with germline, one end of the junction differs, possibly owing to a read error. This chain connects TRBV18 to TRBJ2-1, with D hard to call. The CDR3 extends over 13 amino acids. CDR1 and CDR2 from the germline V gene are KGHSH and LQKENI. This CDR3 reads CASSPRVFNEQFF. In DNA, the CDR3 is TGTGCCAGCTCCCCACGGGTTTTCAATGAGCAGTTCTTC. Combining the CDR3 with reference TRBV18 and TRBJ2-1 gives the whole variable domain NAGVMQNPRHLVRRRGQEARLRCSPMKGHSHVYWYRQLPEEGLKFMVYLQKENIIDESGMPKERFSAEFPKEGPSILRIQQVVRGDSAAYFCASSPRVFNEQFFGPGTRLTVL.

This clonotype was observed a few times. V and J are TRBV7-2 and TRBJ2-7; 8 nucleotides agree with TRBD2. V lost 5 bases, J lost 6 bases, and 12 bases stayed unmatched. There are 15 residues in the CDR3. Germline CDR1 reads SGHTA; CDR2 reads FQGNSA. The CDR3 sequence: CASSTIRTSLSEQYF. CDR3 bases: TGTGCCAGCAGCACCATCCGGACTAGCTTGAGCGAGCAGTACTTC.

The chain couples TRBV15 to TRBJ2-2; a weak D match, TRBD1 (5 bases). CDR3 length equals 16 residues. The germline V and J ends were trimmed by 0 bases and 5 bases, with 13 bases remaining between them. Germline V gene lookup returns CDR1 LNHNV and CDR2 YYDKDF (reference sequence). CDR3 nucleotides: TGTGCCACCAGCAGAGATTTTTTAGGGGAAACCGGGGAGCTGTTTTTT. It yields the protein CATSRDFLGETGELFF.

This clonotype was detected only a few times. This chain uses TRBV20-1 with TRBJ1-1, with a weak D call TRBD1 (5 bases). V lost 8 bases, J lost 4 bases, and 14 bases lay in between. CDR1 is DFQATT, CDR2 SNEGSKA, per germline (reference sequence). This CDR3 spans 12 amino acids. The CDR3 region is CSLVHGGTEAFF. The DNA of the CDR3 is TGCAGTCTAGTTCACGGGGGCACTGAAGCTTTCTTT.

A few counts support this clonotype. This rearrangement joins TRBV7-8 to TRBJ2-2, with a possible D match to TRBD1 (5 bases). Trimming cost V 4 bases and J 9 bases, with 9 bases left between them. The CDR3 is made up of 12 amino acids. In germline, CDR1 is SGHVS, CDR2 FQNEAQ. CDR3 residues: CASSSQGWELFF. DNA of the CDR3: TGTGCCAGCAGCTCCCAGGGCTGGGAGCTGTTTTTT.

This chain uses TRBV18 with TRBJ2-7; the D is unclear. CDR1 and CDR2 from the germline V gene are KGHSH and LQKENI. There are 13 residues in the CDR3. V gave up 6 bases and J gave up 3 bases, with 12 bases separating them. CDR3 residues: CASSPTRFYEQYF. CDR3 nucleotides: TGTGCCAGCTCCCCTACCCGCTTCTACGAGCAGTACTTC.

The chain employs TRBV4-3 and TRBJ2-7; unclear D gene. Germline CDR1 LGHNA, CDR2 YSLEER. Trimming shortened V by 0 bases and J by 4 bases, and 7 bases separated the two germline ends. The CDR3 spans 13 residues. CDR3: CASSQELIYEQYF. The CDR3 DNA reads as TGCGCCAGCAGCCAAGAATTAATATACGAGCAGTACTTC.

This clonotype has only a few counts. V and J are TRBV7-2 and TRBJ2-3; D possibly corresponds to TRBD2 (6 bases). CDR3 length: 15 residues. V lost 8 bases to trimming and J lost 0 bases, with 15 bases between them. Germline values: CDR1 SGHTA, CDR2 FQGNSA. The CDR3 spells CASRRDPTSTDTQYF. In DNA, the CDR3 is TGTGCCAGCCGGCGGGACCCGACTAGCACAGATACGCAGTATTTT.

The table lists this clonotype with many counts. The chain links TRBV29-1 to TRBJ2-7; possibly TRBD1 for D (6 bases). CDR3 length equals 14 residues. V lost 6 bases, J lost 6 bases, and 21 bases lay in between. Germline CDR1 and CDR2: SQVTM and ANQGSEA. CDR3 coding DNA: TGCAGCGTCACAGATGGCGGAGTCAGGGGCGAGCAGTACTTC. Residues: CSVTDGGVRGEQYF.

V usage is TRBV3-1 and J usage is TRBJ2-1; TRBD2 matches 11 bases. J lost 9 bases, V lost 8 bases, and 6 bases had no gene match. The CDR3 consists of 13 residues. CDR1 and CDR2 from the germline V gene are LGHDT and YNNKEL (reference sequence). CDR3 sequence (DNA): TGTGCCAGCGGGACTAGCGGTGTTGGTGAGCAGTTCTTC. This encodes CASGTSGVGEQFF.

J is TRBJ1-4 and V is TRBV19; TRBD1 matches at 10 bases. Trimming cost V 7 bases and J 7 bases; bases outside gene matches: 6. CDR1 and CDR2 (germline): LNHDA, SQIVND (reference sequence). This CDR3 has 14 residues. The CDR3 DNA reads TGTGCCAGTACCCCGACAGGGGGCGGTGAAAAACTGTTTTTT. Its translation: CASTPTGGGEKLFF.

The chain combines TRBV28 with TRBJ1-5; possible D gene TRBD1, 6 bases. V was trimmed by 7 bases and J by 3 bases, leaving 19 bases between them. Germline V gene lookup returns CDR1 MDHEN and CDR2 SYDVKM. The CDR3 runs to 16 residues. The CDR3 DNA sequence: TGTGCCAGCACTTTTGGCAGGGGAAGGGACAATCAGCCCCAGCATTTT. Its translation is CASTFGRGRDNQPQHF.

This sequence joins TRBV19 and TRBJ2-5, with D maybe TRBD2 (5 bases). Trimming stripped 5 bases from V and 2 bases from J, with 15 bases between. The CDR3 has 15 amino acids. Per germline, CDR1 LNHDA and CDR2 SQIVND (reference sequence). The DNA for the CDR3 is TGTGCCAGTAGTCCACACCCGACGGGACAAGAGACCCAGTACTTC. Translated, it gives CASSPHPTGQETQYF.

The chain carries TRBV20-1 and TRBJ2-7, with a weak D call TRBD2 (5 bases). The germline CDR1 and CDR2 sequences are DFQATT and SNEGSKA (reference sequence). Trimming stripped 5 bases from V and 5 bases from J, with 13 bases between. This CDR3 is built from 12 residues. This CDR3 is CSAQSPGDEQYF. The CDR3 bases are TGCAGTGCTCAATCCCCCGGGGACGAGCAGTACTTC.

The chain has TRBV3-1 and TRBJ1-1; D is undetermined. Per germline, CDR1 LGHDT and CDR2 YNNKEL (reference sequence). CDR3 length: 13 amino acids. V dropped 1 base and J dropped 8 bases, with 11 bases sitting between them. The CDR3 is CASSQVGSAEAFF. In DNA, the CDR3 is TGTGCCAGCAGCCAAGTTGGCTCGGCGGAAGCTTTCTTT.

This clonotype was recorded a few times. The chain couples TRBV12-3 or TRBV12-4 to TRBJ1-6; TRBD1 matches 7 bases. V lost 7 bases, J lost 8 bases, and 14 bases stayed unmatched. The CDR3 loop spans 16 amino acids. The DNA for the CDR3 is TGTGCCAGCACCTTTGGCACAGGGGTAGGCCATTCACCCCTCCACTTT. It codes for CASTFGTGVGHSPLHF.

This clonotype was picked up a small number of times. V is TRBV7-9 and J is TRBJ1-1, with TRBD1 matching over 10 bases. In germline, CDR1 is SEHNR, CDR2 FQNEAQ (reference sequence). Unmatched junction bases numbered 8, after V lost 4 bases and J lost 6 bases. The CDR3 runs 15 residues. The CDR3 loop is CASSWGQGTGAEAFF. CDR3 sequence (DNA): TGTGCCAGCAGCTGGGGACAGGGGACGGGGGCTGAAGCTTTCTTT.

The chain employs TRBV14 and TRBJ1-2; D is undetermined. The CDR3 totals 13 residues. Germline V gene data show CDR1 as SGHDN and CDR2 as FVKESK. V dropped 4 bases and J dropped 3 bases, with 9 bases sitting between them. CDR3 nucleotide sequence: TGTGCCAGCAGCCTCATTCCTTACTATGGCTACACCTTC. This codes for CASSLIPYYGYTF.

This clonotype has just a few counts. The gene calls are TRBV5-1 and TRBJ2-6; D might be TRBD1 (6 bases). V lost 2 bases and J lost 0, with 18 bases in between. Germline V gives CDR1 SGHRS, CDR2 YFSETQ. The CDR3 has 19 residues. The CDR3 nucleotides read TGCGCCAGCAGCTTCAGGGCGGACAGTCCTAGCTCTGGGGCCAACGTCCTGACTTTC. Amino acid sequence: CASSFRADSPSSGANVLTF.

This clonotype was detected only a few times. The CDR3 loop is CASSATGGRQPQHF. DNA for the CDR3: TGTGCCAGTAGCGCGACAGGGGGTCGCCAGCCCCAGCATTTT. V usage is TRBV19 and J usage is TRBJ1-5, with 9 bases aligning to TRBD1. Germline values: CDR1 LNHDA, CDR2 SQIVND (reference sequence). With 6 bases clipped from V and 7 bases from J, the junction kept 7 bases outside the gene matches. The CDR3 is 14 residues long.

The chain recombines TRBV6-2 or TRBV6-3 with TRBJ2-1, with unresolved D. In germline, CDR1 is MNHEY, CDR2 SVGEGT. V was trimmed by 5 bases and J by 4 bases, leaving 15 bases between them. CDR3 length equals 15 residues. DNA for the CDR3: TGTGCCAGCAGTGACCCTCTGGTCGCTTACAATGAGCAGTTCTTC. Translating it yields CASSDPLVAYNEQFF.

The chain joins TRBV7-2 to TRBJ2-1; perhaps TRBD2 as D (5 bases). Germline V gene data show CDR1 as SGHTA and CDR2 as FQGNSA. The CDR3 runs to 13 residues. Trimming cost V 2 bases and J 8 bases, with 10 bases left between them. CDR3 in amino acids: CASSLPGMDEQFF. The CDR3 coding sequence is TGTGCCAGCAGCTTACCCGGGATGGATGAGCAGTTCTTC.

The table lists this clonotype with a few counts. V is TRBV20-1 and J is TRBJ2-5; TRBD2 aligns across 7 bases. Germline CDR1 reads DFQATT; CDR2 reads SNEGSKA (reference sequence). Germline trimming cut 0 bases from V and 2 bases from J; bases unmatched to any gene: 9. The CDR3 totals 16 residues. CDR3 DNA: TGCAGTGCTAGAGATCTGGGGGAGGGCCTACAAGAGACCCAGTACTTC. This translates into CSARDLGEGLQETQYF.

There are a few counts of this clonotype. The V gene is TRBV28, the J gene TRBJ2-1, with D tentatively TRBD1 or TRBD2 (5 bases each). Germline lookup yields CDR1 MDHEN and CDR2 SYDVKM. The CDR3 has 12 residues. V was clipped by 8 bases and J by 6 bases, with 11 bases between them. The CDR3, as DNA: TGTGCCAGCCTCCGGGACCTCAATGAGCAGTTCTTC. It translates to CASLRDLNEQFF.

This clonotype was detected ten times or more. This chain uses TRBV5-1 with TRBJ2-1, with TRBD2 matching 10 bases. Looked up from germline, CDR1 is SGHRS and CDR2 is YFSETQ. The CDR3 is 14 residues long. The junction had 7 bases not matched to a gene; V was cut back by 7 bases and J by 6 bases. The DNA for the CDR3 is TGCGCCAGCCGCCTAGCGGGAGTGGCCAATGAGCAGTTCTTC. Protein product: CASRLAGVANEQFF.

This chain joins TRBV29-1 and TRBJ2-7; D might be TRBD2 (6 bases). The CDR3 has 13 residues. The V end lost 6 bases, the J end lost 0 bases, and 12 bases lay between the germline ends. From germline, CDR1 is SQVTM and CDR2 ANQGSEA. The CDR3 region is CSVLIGGSYEQYF. Here the CDR3 DNA reads TGCAGCGTCCTTATCGGGGGCTCCTACGAGCAGTACTTC.

This clonotype was detected a few times. This chain joins TRBV6-1 and TRBJ1-4, with 8 nucleotides matching TRBD1. The CDR3 extends over 15 amino acids. After removal of 6 bases from V and 6 bases from J, the junction contained 9 bases not matched to a gene. CDR1 and CDR2 (germline): MNHNS, SASEGT. The CDR3: CASSPTGQGYEKLFF. In DNA, the CDR3 is TGTGCCAGCAGCCCAACCGGACAGGGCTATGAAAAACTGTTTTTT.